The 23 T cell receptor beta chains given below trace back to one sample, sequenced in a study of CD8+ T cells in alopecia areata. RNA was extracted and reverse transcribed into cDNA as the sequencing template. Profiled with immunoSEQ multiplex PCR; TCRdb holds only in-frame clones, not every one. The table shows 85,000 to 95,000 clones, with about two thirds occurring only once. Treatment denoted: oral pan-JAK inhibitor, 5-10 mg twice daily. Material: CD8+ T cells sorted from blood, obtained around week 44, from a patient treated with tofacitinib. All receptors come from a human donor with alopecia areata.

The rearrangement uses TRBV19 and TRBJ2-1, with D perhaps matching TRBD1 or TRBD2 (5 bases each). In germline, CDR1 is LNHDA, CDR2 SQIVND (reference sequence). The CDR3 sequence is 12 residues long. V was cut by 6 bases and J by 7 bases, with 10 bases left in between. The CDR3 DNA reads as TGTGCCAGTAGCCAATGGGGGAATGAGCAGTTCTTC. Amino acid sequence: CASSQWGNEQFF.

In its sample, this clone was seen once. In DNA, the CDR3 is TGTGCCAGCAGCGCAGGACAGAATAGCAATCAGCCCCAGCATTTT. Its translation: CASSAGQNSNQPQHF. V is TRBV9 and J is TRBJ1-5, with D perhaps TRBD1 (6 bases). V was pared by 3 bases and J by 0 bases, with 10 bases between. The CDR3 is 15 amino acids. Per germline, CDR1 SGDLS and CDR2 YYNGEE.

The rearrangement joins TRBV7-6 to TRBJ2-5, with D perhaps matching TRBD1 or TRBD2 (6 bases each). The CDR3 is made up of 15 amino acids. CDR1 and CDR2 (germline): SGHVS, FNYEAQ. The V and J ends lost 6 bases and 2 bases respectively, with 16 bases between them. CDR3 DNA: TGTGCCAGCAGTGAAACGGGGGCGGCTCAAGAGACCCAGTACTTC. Protein sequence: CASSETGAAQETQYF. Using reference TRBV7-6 and TRBJ2-5 for the parts outside the CDR3, the full variable domain is GAGVSQSPRYKVTKRGQDVALRCDPISGHVSLYWYRQALGQGPEFLTYFNYEAQQDKSGLPNDRFSAERPEGSISTLTIQRTEQRDSAMYRCASSETGAAQETQYFGPGTRLLVL.

The V gene is TRBV29-1, the J gene TRBJ1-1; 7 nucleotides align to TRBD1. The V gene end was trimmed by 4 bases and the J gene end by 5 bases; junction bases not matched to a gene: 16. The CDR3 consists of 16 residues. CDR1 is SQVTM, CDR2 ANQGSEA, per germline. The CDR3 region is CSVVGGQIGMRTEAFF. In nucleotides, the CDR3 is TGCAGCGTTGTGGGGGGACAGATTGGGATGAGAACTGAAGCTTTCTTT.

V and J are TRBV4-3 and TRBJ1-5; D possibly corresponds to TRBD1 (5 bases). The V gene's germline CDR1 is LGHNA and CDR2 YSLEER. V dropped 0 bases and J dropped 4 bases, with 10 bases sitting between them. This CDR3 contains 15 residues. CDR3 region: CASSQDKGRNQPQHF. The DNA for the CDR3 is TGCGCCAGCAGCCAAGATAAGGGGAGGAATCAGCCCCAGCATTTT.

As for this clone: At one end, the junction sequence differs from germline, possibly due to a read error. The rearrangement joins TRBV29-1 to TRBJ1-1; tentative D call: TRBD1 (5 bases). This CDR3 region has 14 residues. The germline gives CDR1 SQVTM, CDR2 ANQGSEA. As DNA, the CDR3 is TGCAGCGCCGAGGGGTGGCAGACTAACACTGAAGCCTTCTTT. Translation gives CSAEGWQTNTEAFF.

The chain has TRBV14 and TRBJ1-1; no firm D call. CDR3 length equals 14 residues. Germline V lookup: CDR1 SGHDN, CDR2 FVKESK. V shed 1 base and J shed 1 base, with 7 bases lying between them. The CDR3 region is CASSQGRRNTEAFF. Here the CDR3 DNA reads TGTGCCAGCAGCCAAGGGCGGAGGAACACTGAAGCTTTCTTT.

This chain joins TRBV4-3 and TRBJ2-7, with TRBD1 matching over 10 bases. CDR3 length: 16 amino acids. CDR1 is LGHNA, CDR2 YSLEER, per germline. J was trimmed by 0 bases and V by 0 bases; bases with no gene match: 2. The CDR3 is CASSQDRTGGSYEQYF. CDR3 DNA sequence: TGCGCCAGCAGCCAAGATCGGACAGGGGGCTCCTACGAGCAGTACTTC.

CDR3 amino acids: CASSIDSGTPHNEQFF. The CDR3 bases are TGTGCCAGCAGCATTGACTCCGGGACCCCCCACAATGAGCAGTTCTTC. The V call is TRBV6-4, the J call TRBJ2-1; D tentatively fits TRBD1 or TRBD2 (5 bases each). Germline CDR1 reads MRHNA; CDR2 reads SNTAGT. V was clipped by 6 bases and J by 5 bases, with 20 bases between them. This CDR3 region has 16 residues.

Here the CDR3 reads CASSPGAAVGQPQHF. CDR3 nucleotides: TGTGCCAGCAGCCCGGGAGCGGCTGTCGGTCAGCCCCAGCATTTT. This chain uses TRBV6-5 with TRBJ1-5; D remains unclear. The CDR3 consists of 15 residues. The ends were cut back, 6 bases at V and 6 bases at J, with 18 bases in the middle. Germline V gives CDR1 MNHEY, CDR2 SVGAGI.

This clone was detected only a few times. V and J are TRBV7-2 and TRBJ2-2; no reliable D call. The V gene lost 7 bases and the J gene lost 1 base, with 4 bases spanning the gap. Per the germline V gene, CDR1 is SGHTA and CDR2 is FQGNSA. The CDR3 consists of 12 residues. CDR3: CASIVNTGELFF. The CDR3 nucleotides read TGTGCCAGCATCGTGAACACCGGGGAGCTGTTTTTT.

About this clone itself: The sample has other DNA sequences that encode this CDR3 too. The chain uses TRBV11-2 and TRBJ2-7; no clear D gene. CDR3 length: 11 amino acids. Per the germline V gene, CDR1 is SGHAT and CDR2 is FQNNGV. With 2 bases removed from V and 4 bases from J, the gap between germline ends came to 3 bases. The CDR3 DNA follows: TGTGCCAGCAGCTTAACTTACGAGCAGTACTTC. Translation: CASSLTYEQYF.

The table lists this clone with a few counts. The CDR3 DNA follows: TGTGCCAGTAACGACAGGGGGAACAATCAGCCCCAGCATTTT. Protein product: CASNDRGNNQPQHF. V and J are TRBV19 and TRBJ1-5; 9 bases align to TRBD1. V shed 7 bases, J shed 3 bases, and the junction held 4 bases outside the gene matches. CDR1 and CDR2 (germline): LNHDA, SQIVND (reference sequence). CDR3 length: 14 amino acids.

This chain joins TRBV9 and TRBJ1-5, with 7 bases aligning to TRBD1. Germline values: CDR1 SGDLS, CDR2 YYNGEE. Losses at the gene ends were 5 bases for V and 0 bases for J; bases not matched to a gene: 5. There are 15 residues in the CDR3. Here the CDR3 DNA reads TGTGCCAGCAGTAAGACAGGGCTTAGCAATCAGCCCCAGCATTTT. Protein product: CASSKTGLSNQPQHF.

This chain joins TRBV7-8 and TRBJ2-3; 7 bases agree with TRBD2. J gave up 3 bases and V 0 bases, and 6 bases lay outside the gene matches. There are 16 residues in the CDR3. Germline V gives CDR1 SGHVS, CDR2 FQNEAQ. CDR3: CASSLASLADTDTQYF. The CDR3 region has the DNA TGTGCCAGCAGCTTAGCCTCTCTAGCGGATACAGATACGCAGTATTTT.

The V call is TRBV4-1, the J call TRBJ2-1; tentatively, D is TRBD2 (6 bases). V dropped 0 bases and J dropped 8 bases, with 11 bases sitting between them. This CDR3 contains 14 residues. The germline gives CDR1 MGHRA, CDR2 YSYEKL. Here the CDR3 DNA reads TGCGCCAGCAGCCAAGAATCGGGGGACGATGAGCAGTTCTTC. This translates into CASSQESGDDEQFF.

This chain uses TRBV5-5 with TRBJ2-7, with TRBD2 as a possible D gene (6 bases). V was clipped by 4 bases and J by 0 bases, with 11 bases between them. In germline, CDR1 is SGHKS, CDR2 YYEKEE (reference sequence). The CDR3 length is 14 residues. The CDR3 bases are TGTGCCAGCAGCGGCCGGGACTCCTCCTACGAGCAGTACTTC. This translates into CASSGRDSSYEQYF.

This sequence joins TRBV29-1 and TRBJ2-2; 9 bases line up with TRBD1. The germline V gene has CDR1 SQVTM and CDR2 ANQGSEA. The CDR3 totals 14 residues. Losses at the gene ends were 6 bases for V and 5 bases for J; bases not matched to a gene: 7. CDR3 residues: CSVDPGQGTGELFF. In nucleotides, the CDR3 is TGCAGCGTCGACCCGGGACAGGGTACCGGGGAGCTGTTTTTT.

CDR3 DNA sequence: TGTGCCAGCAGCCCTCGACCTGGGGCCAACGTCCTGACTTTC. Protein: CASSPRPGANVLTF. The chain couples TRBV6-5 to TRBJ2-6; no firm D call. The CDR3 consists of 14 residues. The germline V gene has CDR1 MNHEY and CDR2 SVGAGI. Trimming removed 6 bases at V and 2 bases at J, with 8 bases between.

The chain joins TRBV4-1 to TRBJ2-2; 8 bases are shared with TRBD2. After removal of 4 bases from V and 2 bases from J, the junction contained 6 bases not matched to a gene. The CDR3 length is 16 residues. Germline CDR1 and CDR2: MGHRA and YSYEKL. The CDR3 coding sequence is TGCGCCAGCAGCCCCCCGAGCGGGGGTAACACCGGGGAGCTGTTTTTT. Translating it yields CASSPPSGGNTGELFF.

V usage is TRBV25-1 and J usage is TRBJ2-2; possible D gene TRBD1, 5 bases. With 6 bases removed from V and 2 bases from J, the gap between germline ends came to 13 bases. Germline lookup yields CDR1 MGHDK and CDR2 SYGVNS. The CDR3 is made up of 15 amino acids. The CDR3 spells CASSSLDSNTGELFF. Written as DNA, the CDR3 is TGTGCCAGCAGCTCTCTTGACAGCAACACCGGGGAGCTGTTTTTT.

The chain has TRBV2 and TRBJ1-2, with D unresolved. CDR1 and CDR2 (germline): SNHLY, FYNNEI. Trimming took off 6 bases at V and 4 bases at J, with 9 bases between the two ends. This CDR3 contains 12 residues. The CDR3 region has the DNA TGTGCCAGCAGGGACGGAAGCTATGGCTACACCTTC. Residues: CASRDGSYGYTF.

This clone has a handful of counts. The chain recombines TRBV4-3 with TRBJ2-7, with 7 nucleotides matching TRBD1. CDR3 length equals 15 residues. V lost 0 bases to trimming and J lost 6 bases; unmatched junction nucleotides: 8. Germline V gene data show CDR1 as LGHNA and CDR2 as YSLEER. The CDR3 here is CASSQDRGLGSEQYF. CDR3 sequence (DNA): TGCGCCAGCAGCCAAGATAGGGGGCTAGGATCCGAGCAGTACTTC.